The 17 T cell receptor beta chains listed next were all sequenced from one sample in a study of OX40 agonist ivuxolimab in advanced cancers. TCRdb keeps only in-frame clones here, not all; method: immunoSEQ multiplex PCR. The repertoire holds fewer than 90,000 clones, with 75% to 95% as singletons. Sample: CD4+ or CD8+ T cells sorted from blood, taken in a trial of the OX40 agonist ivuxolimab. These receptors were taken from an adult with an advanced solid tumor such as melanoma, head and neck, liver or kidney cancer.

This sequence joins TRBV7-6 and TRBJ1-2; TRBD1 agrees at 8 bases. The junction had 7 bases not matched to a gene; V was cut back by 0 bases and J by 4 bases. CDR1 and CDR2 from the germline V gene are SGHVS and FNYEAQ. The CDR3 has 16 residues. CDR3 protein: CASSLASGGAGYGYTF. The DNA for the CDR3 is TGTGCCAGCAGCTTAGCGTCAGGGGGCGCGGGCTATGGCTACACCTTC.

This sequence joins TRBV4-1 and TRBJ2-7; possible D gene TRBD2, 6 bases. The length of the CDR3 is 16 residues. Germline CDR1 MGHRA, CDR2 YSYEKL. V lost 0 bases and J lost 6, with 18 bases in between. CDR3 DNA: TGCGCCAGCAGCCAAGAGGGTGGGGGGTATACGAGCGAGCAGTACTTC. Amino acid sequence: CASSQEGGGYTSEQYF.

The chain employs TRBV30 and TRBJ2-7, with 12 bases matching TRBD2. Trimming took 6 bases from V and 5 from J; bases not matched to a gene: 5. Per germline, CDR1 GTSNPN and CDR2 SVGIG (reference sequence). The CDR3 length is 13 residues. Written as DNA, the CDR3 is TGTGCCTGTTCTAGCGGGAGGGCCAACGAGCAGTACTTC. As protein: CACSSGRANEQYF.

Details on this clone: Its ends do not fully match the called genes, so a read error is possible. This chain uses TRBV18 with TRBJ1-1, with TRBD1 matching over 9 bases. The length of the CDR3 is 15 residues. Germline loops: CDR1 KGHSH, CDR2 LQKENI. The CDR3, as DNA: TGTGCCGGCTCAGAACGGACAGGGGAGAACACTGAAGCTTTCTTT. Amino acids: CAGSERTGENTEAFF.

This clone was seen just once. V and J are TRBV4-1 and TRBJ2-7; no reliable D call. Trimming left V 1 base short and J 2 bases short, with 6 bases between. The CDR3 sequence is 13 residues long. Germline V lookup: CDR1 MGHRA, CDR2 YSYEKL. The CDR3 spells CASSQAKTYEQYF. In DNA form, the CDR3 reads TGCGCCAGCAGCCAAGCTAAGACCTACGAGCAGTACTTC.

This chain uses TRBV7-2 with TRBJ2-1; 11 bases line up with TRBD2. Germline V gene data show CDR1 as SGHTA and CDR2 as FQGNSA. Trimming removed 1 base from V and 3 bases from J; junction bases left unmatched: 5. CDR3 length: 17 residues. The CDR3 DNA reads as TGTGCCAGCAGCTTAGTGGGGACTAGCGGCGTCTACAATGAGCAGTTCTTC. Its protein is CASSLVGTSGVYNEQFF.

This chain connects TRBV28 to TRBJ2-3, with TRBD2 identical over 8 bases. The ends lost 1 base at V and 2 bases at J; junction bases unmatched: 2. The germline CDR1 and CDR2 sequences are MDHEN and SYDVKM. The CDR3 has 15 residues. CDR3 loop: CASSLSSGPTDTQYF. The CDR3 DNA is TGTGCCAGCAGTTTATCTAGCGGGCCCACAGATACGCAGTATTTT.

The CDR3 spells CASSLVDRLFHEQYF. DNA of the CDR3: TGTGCCAGCAGCTTGGTTGACAGGCTTTTTCACGAGCAGTACTTC. The V and J genes are TRBV5-6 and TRBJ2-7; tentatively, D is TRBD1 (6 bases). CDR3 length equals 15 residues. V was shortened by 0 bases and J by 5 bases, with 15 bases between the two germline ends. CDR1 is SGHDT, CDR2 YYEEEE, per germline.

This clone has only a few counts. This chain uses TRBV5-4 with TRBJ2-2, with D unclear. This CDR3 comprises 13 residues. Germline loops: CDR1 SGHNT, CDR2 YYREEE (reference sequence). The V gene lost 7 bases and the J gene lost 0 bases, with 7 bases spanning the gap. CDR3 sequence reads: CASSGANTGELFF. Here the CDR3 DNA reads TGTGCCAGCTCAGGCGCGAACACCGGGGAGCTGTTTTTT.

The chain is built from TRBV7-9 and TRBJ2-2; D uncertain. This CDR3 has 15 residues. V was cut by 6 bases and J by 2 bases, with 13 bases left in between. Germline V CDR1 and CDR2: SEHNR, FQNEAQ (reference sequence). Written as DNA, the CDR3 is TGTGCCAGCAGTTTCGGACCGAGCAACACCGGGGAGCTGTTTTTT. This encodes CASSFGPSNTGELFF.

The chain has TRBV5-6 and TRBJ2-1; 7 bases match TRBD1. With 0 bases clipped from V and 7 bases from J, the junction kept 7 bases outside the gene matches. Per the germline V gene, CDR1 is SGHDT and CDR2 is YYEEEE. CDR3 length: 15 residues. The CDR3 here is CASSLARGSRNEQFF. The CDR3 nucleotides are TGTGCCAGCAGCTTGGCCAGGGGGTCAAGGAATGAGCAGTTCTTC.

The rearrangement uses TRBV5-1 and TRBJ1-1, with 7 bases aligning to TRBD1. CDR1 and CDR2 (germline): SGHRS, YFSETQ. The CDR3 has 16 amino acids. After removal of 3 bases from V and 0 bases from J, the junction contained 8 bases not matched to a gene. The CDR3 loop reads CASSSPDRLLNTEAFF. CDR3 coding DNA: TGCGCCAGCAGCTCCCCGGACAGGCTCTTGAACACTGAAGCTTTCTTT.

V is TRBV19 and J is TRBJ2-5; TRBD1 aligns across 8 bases. This CDR3 spans 14 amino acids. CDR1 is LNHDA and CDR2 is SQIVND in the germline V gene (reference sequence). The trim removed 7 bases at V and 5 bases at J, leaving 9 bases unmatched. CDR3: CASTPQGAGETQYF. CDR3 in DNA: TGTGCCAGTACGCCCCAGGGGGCAGGGGAGACCCAGTACTTC. Based on the CDR3 plus reference TRBV19 and TRBJ2-5, the full variable domain is DGGITQSPKYLFRKEGQNVTLSCEQNLNHDAMYWYRQDPGQGLRLIYYSQIVNDFQKGDIAEGYSVSREKKESFPLTVTSAQKNPTAFYLCASTPQGAGETQYFGPGTRLLVL.

The J gene is TRBJ2-5, the V gene TRBV19; 7 bases fit TRBD2. CDR3 length equals 13 residues. CDR1 and CDR2 from the germline V gene are LNHDA and SQIVND (reference sequence). The J segment lost 7 bases and the V segment lost 6 bases, leaving 8 bases of the junction unmatched. CDR3 nucleotides: TGTGCCAGTAGAGGACTAGATGGTGTGACCCAGTACTTC. Its protein product is CASRGLDGVTQYF.

V usage is TRBV23-1 and J usage is TRBJ2-1; either TRBD1 or TRBD2 may fit D (6 bases each). TRBV23-1 is given ORF status, its function remaining uncertain. Trimming removed 2 bases at V and 5 bases at J, with 16 bases between. The CDR3 length is 16 residues. The chain's CDR3 is CASSQPRGPLNNEQFF. CDR3 coding DNA: TGCGCCAGCAGTCAACCTCGGGGGCCCTTAAACAATGAGCAGTTCTTC.

This chain connects TRBV19 to TRBJ2-1; D is unclear. The germline V and J ends were trimmed by 5 bases and 4 bases, with 0 bases remaining between them. The germline gives CDR1 LNHDA, CDR2 SQIVND (reference sequence). The CDR3 length is 10 residues. Here the CDR3 DNA reads TGTGCCAGTAGTTACAATGAGCAGTTCTTC. This codes for CASSYNEQFF.

The rearrangement uses TRBV29-1 and TRBJ1-1; D unclear. Germline CDR1 SQVTM, CDR2 ANQGSEA. The CDR3 consists of 12 residues. Trimming took 5 bases from V and 0 from J, leaving 7 bases between them. CDR3 in DNA: TGCAGCGTTAATAGGATGAACACTGAAGCTTTCTTT. It is translated as CSVNRMNTEAFF. The full variable domain, completed using reference TRBV29-1 and TRBJ1-1, is SAVISQKPSRDICQRGTSLTIQCQVDSQVTMMFWYRQQPGQSLTLIATANQGSEATYESGFVIDKFPISRPNLTFSTLTVSNMSPEDSSIYLCSVNRMNTEAFFGQGTRLTVV.